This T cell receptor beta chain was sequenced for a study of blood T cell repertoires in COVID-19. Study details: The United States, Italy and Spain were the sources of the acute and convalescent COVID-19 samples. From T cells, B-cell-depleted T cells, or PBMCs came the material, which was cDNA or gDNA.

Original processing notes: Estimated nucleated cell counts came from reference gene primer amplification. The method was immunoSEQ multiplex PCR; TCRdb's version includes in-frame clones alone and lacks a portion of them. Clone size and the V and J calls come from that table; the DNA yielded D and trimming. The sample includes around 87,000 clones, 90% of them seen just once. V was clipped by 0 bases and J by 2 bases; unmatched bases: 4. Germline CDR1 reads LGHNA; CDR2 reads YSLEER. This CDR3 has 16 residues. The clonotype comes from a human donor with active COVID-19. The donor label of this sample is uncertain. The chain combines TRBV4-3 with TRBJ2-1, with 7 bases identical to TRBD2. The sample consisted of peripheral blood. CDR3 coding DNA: TGCGCCAGCAGCCAAGATGGCGGGGGAACCTACAATGAGCAGTTCTTC. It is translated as CASSQDGGGTYNEQFF.